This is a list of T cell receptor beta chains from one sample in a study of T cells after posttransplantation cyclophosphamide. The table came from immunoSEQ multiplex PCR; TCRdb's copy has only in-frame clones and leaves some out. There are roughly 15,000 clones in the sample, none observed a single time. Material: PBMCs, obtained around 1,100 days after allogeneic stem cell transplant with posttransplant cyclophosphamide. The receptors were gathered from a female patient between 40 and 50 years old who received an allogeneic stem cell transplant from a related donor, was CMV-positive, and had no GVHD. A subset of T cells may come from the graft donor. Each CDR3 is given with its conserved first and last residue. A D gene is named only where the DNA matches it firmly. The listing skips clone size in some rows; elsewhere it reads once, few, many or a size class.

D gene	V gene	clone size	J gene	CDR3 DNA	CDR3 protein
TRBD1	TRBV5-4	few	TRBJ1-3	TGTGCCATCGGGCGACAGGGGGACACCATATATTTT	CAIGRQGDTIYF
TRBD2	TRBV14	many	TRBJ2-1	TGTGCCAGCAGCCAACGGACTAGCGGGGCCTACAATGAGCAGTTCTTC	CASSQRTSGAYNEQFF
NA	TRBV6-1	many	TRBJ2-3	TGTGCCAGCAGTGACACCTACAGGGTTTTAAGCACAGATACGCAGTATTTT	CASSDTYRVLSTDTQYF
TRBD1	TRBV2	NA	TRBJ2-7	TGTGCCAGCAGTGTAAATTTGCAGGACAGGGGATCCACCTACGAGCAGTACTTC	CASSVNLQDRGSTYEQYF
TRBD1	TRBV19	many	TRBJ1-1	TGTGCCAGTCGGGACAGGGGAACTGAAGCTTTCTTT	CASRDRGTEAFF
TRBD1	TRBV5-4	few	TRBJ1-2	TGTGCCAGCAGTCCGCAGGGGGCTCTTGGCTACACCTTC	CASSPQGALGYTF
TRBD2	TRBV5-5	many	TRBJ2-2	TGTGCCAGCAGCCTGACTAGCGGGGGGTCCACCGGGGAGCTGTTTTTT	CASSLTSGGSTGELFF
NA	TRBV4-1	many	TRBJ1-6	TGCGCCAGCAGCCAAAATATGAGACAGTCCAAAAATTCACCCCTCCACTTT	CASSQNMRQSKNSPLHF
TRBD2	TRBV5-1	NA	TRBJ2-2	TGCGCCAGCAGCTTGTTCCGAGCGGGGGGGACTACCGGGGAGCTGTTTTTT	CASSLFRAGGTTGELFF
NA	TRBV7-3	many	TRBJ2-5	TGTGCCAGCAGCCTTTCGGGTGGATCGTTCCAAGAGACCCAGTACTTC	CASSLSGGSFQETQYF
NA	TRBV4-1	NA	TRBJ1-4	TGCGCCAGCAGCCAAAGACTCCCCCCCGGTTTGGGTGAAAAACTGTTTTTT	CASSQRLPPGLGEKLFF
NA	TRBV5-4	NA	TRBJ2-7	TGTGCCAGCAGCGTCCCGACAGGCTACGAGCAGTACTTC	CASSVPTGYEQYF
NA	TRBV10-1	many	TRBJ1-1	TGCGCCAGCAGTGAGTCCGGGGTGGGCACTGAAGCTTTCTTT	CASSESGVGTEAFF
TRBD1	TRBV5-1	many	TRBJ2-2	TGCGCCAGCAAGTACAGGGGTGGCACCGGGGAGCTGTTTTTT	CASKYRGGTGELFF
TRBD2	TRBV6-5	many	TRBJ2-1	TGTGCCAGCTCCCAGTCGGCTAGCGGTGGCAATGAGCAGTTCTTC	CASSQSASGGNEQFF
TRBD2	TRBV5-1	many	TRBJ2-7	TGCGCCAGCAGCGAGACTAGCGGGACCCACTACGAGCAGTACTTC	CASSETSGTHYEQYF
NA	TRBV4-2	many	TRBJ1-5	TGTGCCAGCAGCCAAGAAGGCGGGGCCAATCAGCCCCAGCATTTT	CASSQEGGANQPQHF
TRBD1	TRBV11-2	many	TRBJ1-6	TGTGCCAGCAGCACCCCGTCAGGGGGCGGATTTTCACCCCTCCACTTT	CASSTPSGGGFSPLHF
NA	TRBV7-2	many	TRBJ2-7	TGTGCCAGCAGCACTGGACTGTACGAGCAGTACTTC	CASSTGLYEQYF
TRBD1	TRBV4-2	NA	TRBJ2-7	TGTGCCAGCAGCTTGTCGGACAGGGGATCCCGCGAGCAGTACTTC	CASSLSDRGSREQYF
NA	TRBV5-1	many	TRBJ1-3	TGCGCCAGCAGCCCGGTCCAGGGATGGTCTGGAAACACCATATATTTT	CASSPVQGWSGNTIYF
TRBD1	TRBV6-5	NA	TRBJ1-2	TGTGCCAGCAGTCCGGTGGGACAGCCATATGGCTACACCTTC	CASSPVGQPYGYTF
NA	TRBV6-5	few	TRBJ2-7	TGTGCCAGCAGCCAAACAGGGTACGAGCAGTACTTC	CASSQTGYEQYF
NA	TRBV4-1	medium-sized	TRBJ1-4	TGCGCCAGCAGTCCCGAGGAAGGAATCGAAAAACTGTTTTTT	CASSPEEGIEKLFF
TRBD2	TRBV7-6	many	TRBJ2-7	TGTGCCAGCAGCTCGTATAGCGGGGGTGCTTACGAGCAGTACTTC	CASSSYSGGAYEQYF
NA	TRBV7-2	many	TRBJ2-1	TGTGCCAGCAGCTCTCGACTACCCTTGGATGTCTACAATGAGCAGTTCTTC	CASSSRLPLDVYNEQFF
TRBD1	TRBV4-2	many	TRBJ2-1	TGTGCCAGCAGCCAAGGGACAGGGACGGCTGAGCAGTTCTTC	CASSQGTGTAEQFF
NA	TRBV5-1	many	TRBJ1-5	TGCGCCAGCAGCTTGGGGTCAGGGGTGGAGAATCAGCCCCAGCATTTT	CASSLGSGVENQPQHF
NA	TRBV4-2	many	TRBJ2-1	TGTGCCAGCAGCCAAGCGCGGGGGCCCTCCTACAATGAGCAGTTCTTC	CASSQARGPSYNEQFF
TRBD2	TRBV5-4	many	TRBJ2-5	TGTGCCAGCAGCCCCGGGACTAGCGGGGGGGCCGGGGAGACCCAGTACTTC	CASSPGTSGGAGETQYF
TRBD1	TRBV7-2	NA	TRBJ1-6	TGTGCCAGCAGCAAGGGACAGGGGCTTTCTAATTCACCCCTCCACTTT	CASSKGQGLSNSPLHF
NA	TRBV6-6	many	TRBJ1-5	TGTGCCAGCAGTTCGCGTCCTGCGGATCAGCCCCAGCATTTT	CASSSRPADQPQHF
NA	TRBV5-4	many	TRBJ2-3	TGTGCCAGCAGCTTGGTAGTAACGGGGGGCACAGATACGCAGTATTTT	CASSLVVTGGTDTQYF
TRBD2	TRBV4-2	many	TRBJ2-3	TGTGCCAGCAGCCCCCGGACTAGCGGGGGGGATGCAGATACGCAGTATTTT	CASSPRTSGGDADTQYF
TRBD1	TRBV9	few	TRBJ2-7	TGTGCCAGTAGTATCAGACAGGGGACGGCATACGAGCAGTACTTC	CASSIRQGTAYEQYF
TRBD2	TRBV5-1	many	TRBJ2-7	TGCGCCAGCAGCCCCCGGGAGGGGGCCTACGAGCAGTACTTC	CASSPREGAYEQYF
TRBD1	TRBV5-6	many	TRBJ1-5	TGTGCCAGCAGCTTACAGGGGGGATTGAGCAATCAGCCCCAGCATTTT	CASSLQGGLSNQPQHF